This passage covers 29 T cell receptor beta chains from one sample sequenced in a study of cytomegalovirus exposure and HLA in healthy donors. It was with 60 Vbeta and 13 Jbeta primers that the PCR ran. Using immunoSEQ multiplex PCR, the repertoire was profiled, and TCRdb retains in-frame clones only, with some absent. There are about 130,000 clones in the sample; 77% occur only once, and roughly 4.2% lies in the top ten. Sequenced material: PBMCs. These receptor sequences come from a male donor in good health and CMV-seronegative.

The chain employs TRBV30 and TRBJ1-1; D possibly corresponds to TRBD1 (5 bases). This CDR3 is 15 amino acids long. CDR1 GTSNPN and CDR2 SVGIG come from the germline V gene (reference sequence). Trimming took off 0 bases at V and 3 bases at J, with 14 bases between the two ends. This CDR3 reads CAWSVRWGDDTEAFF. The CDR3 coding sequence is TGTGCCTGGAGTGTACGGTGGGGGGACGACACTGAAGCTTTCTTT.

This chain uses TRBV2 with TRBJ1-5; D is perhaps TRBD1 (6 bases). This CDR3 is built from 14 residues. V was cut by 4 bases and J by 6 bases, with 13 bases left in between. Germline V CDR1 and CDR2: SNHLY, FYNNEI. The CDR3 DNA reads TGTGCCAGCAGTGCTAGGGGGTCCGGTCAGCCCCAGCATTTT. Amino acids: CASSARGSGQPQHF.

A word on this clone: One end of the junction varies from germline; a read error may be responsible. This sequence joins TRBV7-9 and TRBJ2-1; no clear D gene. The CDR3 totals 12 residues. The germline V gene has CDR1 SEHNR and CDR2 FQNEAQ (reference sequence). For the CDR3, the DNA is TGTTCCAGCACCCAACCGAGCAATGAGCAGTTCTTC. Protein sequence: CSSTQPSNEQFF.

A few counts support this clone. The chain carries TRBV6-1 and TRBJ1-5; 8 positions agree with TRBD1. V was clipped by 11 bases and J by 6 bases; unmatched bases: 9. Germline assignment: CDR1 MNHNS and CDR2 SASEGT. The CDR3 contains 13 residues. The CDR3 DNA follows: TGTGCCGGACAGGGAGGTGCATCTCAGCCCCAGCATTTT. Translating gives CAGQGGASQPQHF.

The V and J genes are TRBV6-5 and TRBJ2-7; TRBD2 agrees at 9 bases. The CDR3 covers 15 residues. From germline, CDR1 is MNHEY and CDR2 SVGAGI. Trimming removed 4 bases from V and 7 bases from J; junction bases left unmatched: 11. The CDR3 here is CASSSPGGRAVEQYF. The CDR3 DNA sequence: TGTGCCAGCAGTTCCCCTGGCGGGAGGGCCGTTGAGCAGTACTTC.

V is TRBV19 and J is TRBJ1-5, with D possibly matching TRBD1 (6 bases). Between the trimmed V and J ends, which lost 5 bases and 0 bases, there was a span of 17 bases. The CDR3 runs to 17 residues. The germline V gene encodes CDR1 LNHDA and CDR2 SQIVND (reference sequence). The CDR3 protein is CASSGQRSYYSNQPQHF. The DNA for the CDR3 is TGTGCCAGTAGTGGACAGCGATCCTATTATAGCAATCAGCCCCAGCATTTT.

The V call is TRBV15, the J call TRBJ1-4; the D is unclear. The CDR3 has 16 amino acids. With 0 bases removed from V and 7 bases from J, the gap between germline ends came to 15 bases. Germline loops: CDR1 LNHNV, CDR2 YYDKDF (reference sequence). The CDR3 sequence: CATSRERGPHGEKLFF. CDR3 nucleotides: TGTGCCACCAGCAGAGAACGGGGTCCACACGGTGAAAAACTGTTTTTT. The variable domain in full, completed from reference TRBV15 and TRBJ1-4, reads DAMVIQNPRYQVTQFGKPVTLSCSQTLNHNVMYWYQQKSSQAPKLLFHYYDKDFNNEADTPDNFQSRRPNTSFCFLDIRSPGLGDTAMYLCATSRERGPHGEKLFFGSGTQLSVL.

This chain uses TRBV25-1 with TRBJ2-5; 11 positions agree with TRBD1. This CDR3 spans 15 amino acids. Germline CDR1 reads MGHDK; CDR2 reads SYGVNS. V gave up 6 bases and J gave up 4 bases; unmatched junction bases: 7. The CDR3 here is CASSAWTGGVETQYF. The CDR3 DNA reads TGTGCCAGCAGCGCTTGGACAGGGGGCGTAGAGACCCAGTACTTC.

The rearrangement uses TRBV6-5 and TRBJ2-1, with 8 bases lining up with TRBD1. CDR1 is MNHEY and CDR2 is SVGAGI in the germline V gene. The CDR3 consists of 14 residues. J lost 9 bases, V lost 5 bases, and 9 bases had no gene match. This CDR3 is CASSPQTGVAEQFF. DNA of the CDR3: TGTGCCAGCAGTCCTCAGACAGGGGTGGCTGAGCAGTTCTTC.

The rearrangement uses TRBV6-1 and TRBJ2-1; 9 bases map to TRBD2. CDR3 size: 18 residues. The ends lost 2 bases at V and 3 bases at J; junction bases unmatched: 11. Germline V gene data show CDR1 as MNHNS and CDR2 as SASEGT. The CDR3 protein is CASSEKSRLAGLYNEQFF. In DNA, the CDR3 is TGTGCCAGCAGTGAAAAGTCCCGTCTAGCGGGACTCTACAATGAGCAGTTCTTC.

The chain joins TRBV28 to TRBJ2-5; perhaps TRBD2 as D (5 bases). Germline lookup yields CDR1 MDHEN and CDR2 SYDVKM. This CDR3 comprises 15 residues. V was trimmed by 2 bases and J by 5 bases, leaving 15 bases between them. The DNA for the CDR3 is TGTGCCAGCAGTTTAGGCTGGGAGCAGAGGGAGACCCAGTACTTC. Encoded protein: CASSLGWEQRETQYF.

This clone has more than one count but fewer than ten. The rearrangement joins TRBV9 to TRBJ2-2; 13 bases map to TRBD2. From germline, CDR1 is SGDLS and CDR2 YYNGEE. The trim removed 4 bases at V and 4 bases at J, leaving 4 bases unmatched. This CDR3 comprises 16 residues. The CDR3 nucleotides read TGTGCCAGCAGCCGGGGACTAGCGGGGAGCACCGGGGAGCTGTTTTTT. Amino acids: CASSRGLAGSTGELFF.

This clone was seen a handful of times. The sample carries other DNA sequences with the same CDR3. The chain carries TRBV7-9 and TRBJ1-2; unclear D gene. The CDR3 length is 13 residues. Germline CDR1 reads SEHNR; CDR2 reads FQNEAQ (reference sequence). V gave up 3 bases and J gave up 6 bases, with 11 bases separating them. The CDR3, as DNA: TGTGCCAGCAGCTTCCAGACTGGCGATGGCTACACCTTC. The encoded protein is CASSFQTGDGYTF.

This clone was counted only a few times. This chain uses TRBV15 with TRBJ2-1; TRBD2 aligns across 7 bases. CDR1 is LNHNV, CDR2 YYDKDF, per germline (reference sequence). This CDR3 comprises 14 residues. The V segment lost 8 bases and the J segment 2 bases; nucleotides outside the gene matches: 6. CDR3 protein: CATVGGRTYNEQFF. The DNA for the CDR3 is TGTGCCACCGTCGGGGGGAGAACCTACAATGAGCAGTTCTTC. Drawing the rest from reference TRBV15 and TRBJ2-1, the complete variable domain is DAMVIQNPRYQVTQFGKPVTLSCSQTLNHNVMYWYQQKSSQAPKLLFHYYDKDFNNEADTPDNFQSRRPNTSFCFLDIRSPGLGDTAMYLCATVGGRTYNEQFFGPGTRLTVL.

The CDR3 DNA reads TGTGCCAGCAGCCCCCATCGGGACAGACTCCAAGAGACCCAGTACTTC. Translation gives CASSPHRDRLQETQYF. The chain recombines TRBV7-2 with TRBJ2-5; 7 nucleotides align to TRBD1. The CDR3 length is 16 residues. V was pared by 5 bases and J by 1 base, with 10 bases of the junction left unmatched. The germline V gene has CDR1 SGHTA and CDR2 FQGNSA.

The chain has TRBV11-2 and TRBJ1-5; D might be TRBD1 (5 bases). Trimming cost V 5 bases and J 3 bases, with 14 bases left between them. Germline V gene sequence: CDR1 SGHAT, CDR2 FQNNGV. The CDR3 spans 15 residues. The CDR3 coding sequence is TGTGCCAGCAGCCCACAGGTTGGGGCCAATCAGCCCCAGCATTTT. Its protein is CASSPQVGANQPQHF.

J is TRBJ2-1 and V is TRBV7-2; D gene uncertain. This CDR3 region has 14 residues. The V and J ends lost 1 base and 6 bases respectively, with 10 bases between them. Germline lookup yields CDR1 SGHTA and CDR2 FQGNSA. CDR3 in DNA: TGTGCCAGCAGCTTAGAAAGTCAGTTCAATGAGCAGTTCTTC. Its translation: CASSLESQFNEQFF.

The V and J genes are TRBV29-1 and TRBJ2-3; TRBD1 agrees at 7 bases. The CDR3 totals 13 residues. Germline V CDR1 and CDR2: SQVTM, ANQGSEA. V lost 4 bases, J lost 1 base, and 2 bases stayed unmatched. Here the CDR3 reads CSVATGGTDTQYF. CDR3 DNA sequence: TGCAGCGTTGCAACAGGGGGCACAGATACGCAGTATTTT.

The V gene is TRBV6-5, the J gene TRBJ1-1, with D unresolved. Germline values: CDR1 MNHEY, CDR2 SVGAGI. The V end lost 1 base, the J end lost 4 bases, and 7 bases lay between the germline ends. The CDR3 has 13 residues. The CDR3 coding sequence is TGTGCCAGCAGTTACTTGAGGAGCACTGAAGCTTTCTTT. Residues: CASSYLRSTEAFF.

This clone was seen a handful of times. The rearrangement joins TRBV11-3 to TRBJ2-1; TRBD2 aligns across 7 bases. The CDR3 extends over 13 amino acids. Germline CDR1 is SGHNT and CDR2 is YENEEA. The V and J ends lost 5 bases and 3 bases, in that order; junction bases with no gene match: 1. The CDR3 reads CASSREGYNEQFF. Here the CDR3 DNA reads TGTGCCAGCAGCAGGGAGGGCTACAATGAGCAGTTCTTC.

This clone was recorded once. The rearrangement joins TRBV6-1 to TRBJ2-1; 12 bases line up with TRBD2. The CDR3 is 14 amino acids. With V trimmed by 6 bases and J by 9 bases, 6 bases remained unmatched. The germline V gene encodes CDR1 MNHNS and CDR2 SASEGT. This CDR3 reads CASRKLAGGFEQFF. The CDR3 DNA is TGTGCCAGCAGAAAGCTAGCGGGGGGGTTTGAGCAGTTCTTC.

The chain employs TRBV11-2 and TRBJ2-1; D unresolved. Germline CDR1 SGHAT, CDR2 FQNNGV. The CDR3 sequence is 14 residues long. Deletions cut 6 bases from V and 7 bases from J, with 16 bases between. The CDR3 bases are TGTGCCAGCAGTCCCATTAGGTGGGCGAATGAGCAGTTCTTC. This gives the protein CASSPIRWANEQFF. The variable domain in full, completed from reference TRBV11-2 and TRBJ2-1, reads EAGVAQSPRYKIIEKRQSVAFWCNPISGHATLYWYQQILGQGPKLLIQFQNNGVVDDSQLPKDRFSAERLKGVDSTLKIQPAKLEDSAVYLCASSPIRWANEQFFGPGTRLTVL.

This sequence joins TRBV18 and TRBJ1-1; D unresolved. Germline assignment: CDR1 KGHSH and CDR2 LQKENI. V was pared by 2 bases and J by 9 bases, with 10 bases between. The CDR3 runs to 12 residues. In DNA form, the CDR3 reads TGTGCCAGCTCACCAGCGGGCGGCCAAGCTTTCTTT. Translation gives CASSPAGGQAFF.

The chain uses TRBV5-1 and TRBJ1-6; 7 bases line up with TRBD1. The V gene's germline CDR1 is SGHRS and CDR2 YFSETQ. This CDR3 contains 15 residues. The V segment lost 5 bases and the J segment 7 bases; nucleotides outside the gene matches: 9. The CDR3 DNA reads TGCGCCAGCAGTGTGTCCGGGACAGAGAATTCACCCCTCCACTTT. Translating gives CASSVSGTENSPLHF.

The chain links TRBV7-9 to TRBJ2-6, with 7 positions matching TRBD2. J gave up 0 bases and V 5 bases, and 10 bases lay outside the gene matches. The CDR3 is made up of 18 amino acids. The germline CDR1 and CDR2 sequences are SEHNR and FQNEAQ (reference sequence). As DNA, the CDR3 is TGTGCCAGCAGCCCATCGGCGGGGGTGGTCTCTGGGGCCAACGTCCTGACTTTC. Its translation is CASSPSAGVVSGANVLTF.

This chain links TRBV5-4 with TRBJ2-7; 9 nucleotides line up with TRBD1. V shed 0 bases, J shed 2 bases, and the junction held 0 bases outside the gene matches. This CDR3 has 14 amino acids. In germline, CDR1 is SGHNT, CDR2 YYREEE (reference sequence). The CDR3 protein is CASSLGQGAYEQYF. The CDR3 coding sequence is TGTGCCAGCAGCTTGGGACAGGGGGCCTACGAGCAGTACTTC.

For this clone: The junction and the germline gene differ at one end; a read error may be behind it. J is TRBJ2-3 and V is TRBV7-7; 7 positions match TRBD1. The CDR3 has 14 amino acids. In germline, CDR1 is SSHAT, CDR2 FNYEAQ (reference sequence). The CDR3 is CASSSGTGTDTQYF. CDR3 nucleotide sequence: TGTGCTAGCAGCTCCGGGACAGGCACAGATACGCAGTATTTT.

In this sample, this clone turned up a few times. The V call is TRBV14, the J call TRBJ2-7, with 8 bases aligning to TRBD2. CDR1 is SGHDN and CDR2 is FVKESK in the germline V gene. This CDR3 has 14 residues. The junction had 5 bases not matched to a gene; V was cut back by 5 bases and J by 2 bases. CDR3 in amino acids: CASSEPGLAYEQYF. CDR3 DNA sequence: TGTGCCAGCAGCGAACCGGGACTAGCCTACGAGCAGTACTTC.

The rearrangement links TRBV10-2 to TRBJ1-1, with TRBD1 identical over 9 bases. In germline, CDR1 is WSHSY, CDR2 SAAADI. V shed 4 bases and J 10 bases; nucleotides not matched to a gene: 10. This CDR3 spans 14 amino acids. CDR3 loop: CASSGDRVYRPAFF. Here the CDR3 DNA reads TGCGCCAGCAGTGGGGACAGGGTATATCGACCAGCTTTCTTT.